Below are 25 T cell receptor beta chains sequenced from a single sample in a study of Graves' ophthalmopathy and Graves' hyperthyroidism. Beta-chain TCR CDR3 regions were amplified from RNA transcripts. After a first-round RT-PCR with HTBI primers, a second-round multiplex PCR was run. TCRdb re-derived calls from the multiplex PCR reads in MiXCR, one entry per CDR3 protein. The table records approximately 640,000 distinct CDR3 sequences, under 50% of them present only once. The sample was peripheral blood. These receptors originate from an adult man with Graves' ophthalmopathy.

This clonotype was observed once. The chain links TRBV12-3 or TRBV12-4 to TRBJ2-5; tentatively, D is TRBD2 (6 bases). The CDR3 consists of 16 residues. The V end lost 8 bases, the J end lost 5 bases, and 24 bases lay between the germline ends. The CDR3 region has the DNA TGTGCCAGCCAGTTGACTAGTTCAGGCACCGGGGAGACCCAGTACTTC. It is translated as CASQLTSSGTGETQYF.

This clonotype was observed many times. This chain uses TRBV9 with TRBJ2-5; D is unresolved. V was trimmed by 0 bases and J by 0 bases, leaving 9 bases between them. The germline V gene encodes CDR1 SGDLS and CDR2 YYNGEE. The CDR3 runs 15 residues. CDR3 residues: CASSVGQPYQETQYF. The CDR3 region has the DNA TGTGCCAGCAGCGTAGGGCAGCCGTACCAAGAGACCCAGTACTTC. Full variable domain (missing parts from reference TRBV9 and TRBJ2-5): DSGVTQTPKHLITATGQRVTLRCSPRSGDLSVYWYQQSLDQGLQFLIQYYNGEERAKGNILERFSAQQFPDLHSELNLSSLELGDSALYFCASSVGQPYQETQYFGPGTRLLVL.

This clonotype was observed at least ten times. The rearrangement uses TRBV19 and TRBJ1-2; D unclear. Germline CDR1 and CDR2: LNHDA and SQIVND (reference sequence). The CDR3 runs 12 residues. V was shortened by 0 bases and J by 9 bases, with 8 bases between the two germline ends. The CDR3 DNA is TGTGCCAGTAGTATAGAGGCCCGGAGCTACACCTTC. Translating it yields CASSIEARSYTF.

This clonotype has at least ten counts. V and J are TRBV24-1 and TRBJ2-5; TRBD1 matches at 8 bases. Germline CDR1 is KGHDR and CDR2 is SFDVKD. The CDR3 is made up of 15 amino acids. V dropped 7 bases and J dropped 5; count of bases not matched to a gene: 11. The CDR3 region has the DNA TGTGCCACCAGCGATACCAGGGGGCGGACGGAGACCCAGTACTTC. Encoded protein: CATSDTRGRTETQYF.

The chain combines TRBV25-1 with TRBJ2-2; D is tentatively TRBD1 or TRBD2 (5 bases each). Trimming took 5 bases from V and 5 from J, leaving 21 bases between them. The germline gives CDR1 MGHDK, CDR2 SYGVNS. The CDR3 is 17 amino acids. The CDR3 reads CASSYTPGTAGTGELFF. DNA for the CDR3: TGTGCCAGCAGTTACACCCCCGGGACCGCGGGTACCGGGGAGCTGTTTTTT.

This clonotype came up many times. The chain links TRBV19 to TRBJ1-2; D is perhaps TRBD1 (5 bases). Looked up from germline, CDR1 is LNHDA and CDR2 is SQIVND (reference sequence). The CDR3 runs to 14 residues. Trimming shortened V by 3 bases and J by 5 bases, and 13 bases separated the two germline ends. DNA of the CDR3: TGTGCCAGTAGTATCCCCCAGGGCTCGTATGGCTACACCTTC. This sequence encodes CASSIPQGSYGYTF. Complete variable domain (other parts from reference TRBV19 and TRBJ1-2): DGGITQSPKYLFRKEGQNVTLSCEQNLNHDAMYWYRQDPGQGLRLIYYSQIVNDFQKGDIAEGYSVSREKKESFPLTVTSAQKNPTAFYLCASSIPQGSYGYTFGSGTRLTVV.

This clonotype has a count of ten or more. The J gene is TRBJ1-1, the V gene TRBV10-3; no reliable D call. V lost 0 bases and J 0 bases, leaving 11 bases between the germline ends. The germline V gene encodes CDR1 ENHRY and CDR2 SYGVKD. The CDR3 is 16 amino acids. DNA for the CDR3: TGTGCCATCAGTGAGTCGGGAGGCAGGCTGAACACTGAAGCTTTCTTT. It codes for CAISESGGRLNTEAFF.

This clonotype was detected only a few times. The rearrangement uses TRBV4-2 and TRBJ2-2, with D possibly matching TRBD2 (6 bases). V was clipped by 6 bases and J by 1 base, with 12 bases between them. The CDR3 is 15 amino acids. Germline loops: CDR1 LGHNA, CDR2 YNFKEQ. The CDR3 spells CASRPRGGNTGELFF. The CDR3 nucleotides read TGTGCCAGCAGACCAAGGGGAGGGAACACCGGGGAGCTGTTTTTT.

The chain recombines TRBV19 with TRBJ2-7, with 10 bases lining up with TRBD2. Germline assignment: CDR1 LNHDA and CDR2 SQIVND (reference sequence). The CDR3 is 15 residues long. V lost 8 bases, J lost 5 bases, and 12 bases stayed unmatched. The CDR3 sequence is CASSSGGASSHEQYF. In DNA, the CDR3 is TGTGCCAGTTCCAGCGGGGGGGCCTCTTCCCACGAGCAGTACTTC.

About this clonotype itself: The junction departs from the called germline gene at one end, perhaps through a read error. V is TRBV7-2 and J is TRBJ2-2; D is possibly TRBD2 (6 bases). Germline V lookup: CDR1 SGHTA, CDR2 FQGNSA. CDR3 size: 15 residues. The CDR3 spells CASSLDLALGGKLFF. The CDR3, as DNA: TGTGCCAGCAGCTTAGACTTAGCTCTGGGCGGGAAGCTGTTTTTT.

Points on this clonotype: Being one base from a much bigger clone, this may be a read error. This sequence joins TRBV7-9 and TRBJ1-1; D remains ambiguous. From germline, CDR1 is SEHNR and CDR2 FQNEAQ (reference sequence). This CDR3 region has 15 residues. The CDR3 DNA reads TGCGCCAGCAGCTTGGTAAACAGCCCGGGCACTGAAGCTTTCTTT. It is translated as CASSLVNSPGTEAFF.

This clonotype was recorded a few times. The genes are TRBV7-9 and TRBJ2-6, with TRBD1 identical over 9 bases. The germline V gene has CDR1 SEHNR and CDR2 FQNEAQ (reference sequence). The CDR3 runs 19 residues. The V segment lost 3 bases and the J segment 0 bases; nucleotides outside the gene matches: 9. The DNA of the CDR3 is TGTGCCAGCAGCTTGTTCGGGGGACAGGGCTACTCTGGGGCCAACGTCCTGACTTTC. Protein sequence: CASSLFGGQGYSGANVLTF. Using reference TRBV7-9 and TRBJ2-6 for the parts outside the CDR3, the full variable domain is DTGVSQNPRHKITKRGQNVTFRCDPISEHNRLYWYRQTLGQGPEFLTYFQNEAQLEKSRLLSDRFSAERPKGSFSTLEIQRTEQGDSAMYLCASSLFGGQGYSGANVLTFGAGSRLTVL.

This clonotype was seen repeatedly, ten times or more. CDR3 nucleotide sequence: TGTGCCAGTGGCTCAGGGTTCACTGAAGCTTTCTTT. It yields the protein CASGSGFTEAFF. The chain has TRBV2 and TRBJ1-1; D is possibly TRBD1 (5 bases). V was shortened by 9 bases and J by 4 bases, with 12 bases between the two germline ends. Looked up from germline, CDR1 is SNHLY and CDR2 is FYNNEI. The length of the CDR3 is 12 residues.

V gene TRBV29-1 combines with J gene TRBJ1-1; no clear D. The V gene lost 5 bases and the J gene lost 6 bases, with 16 bases spanning the gap. This CDR3 comprises 13 residues. CDR1 is SQVTM, CDR2 ANQGSEA, per germline. The CDR3 bases are TGCAGCGTTTTGGGCCCTTTATACCCTGAAGCTTTCTTT. The encoded protein is CSVLGPLYPEAFF.

This chain connects TRBV4-2 to TRBJ1-4, with D unresolved. The CDR3 is 16 residues long. V was trimmed by 0 bases and J by 4 bases, leaving 12 bases between them. CDR1 LGHNA and CDR2 YNFKEQ come from the germline V gene. DNA for the CDR3: TGTGCCAGCAGCCAAGATGGCAGTCACTTTAATGAAAAACTGTTTTTT. The encoded protein is CASSQDGSHFNEKLFF.

A remark on this clonotype: This may come from a read error, since a much larger clone is one base off. V is TRBV2 and J is TRBJ2-5, with unresolved D. Germline-derived CDR1 and CDR2 are SNHLY and FYNNEI. The CDR3 runs to 12 residues. Trimming removed 8 bases at V and 4 bases at J, with 11 bases between. Here the CDR3 reads CASDAPRETQYF. The DNA of the CDR3 is TGTGCCAGCGATGCGCCACGAGAGACCCAGTACTTC.

This clonotype was seen at least ten times. The CDR3 DNA follows: TGTGCCAGCAGCCCCCAAGAGAGCTATGGCTACACCTTC. Amino acids: CASSPQESYGYTF. This chain links TRBV16 with TRBJ1-2; no definite D call. The V end lost 4 bases, the J end lost 4 bases, and 10 bases lay between the germline ends. Looked up from germline, CDR1 is KGHSY and CDR2 is FQNENV. The CDR3 has 13 residues. Variable domain in full (rest from reference TRBV16 and TRBJ1-2): GEEVAQTPKHLVRGEGQKAKLYCAPIKGHSYVFWYQQVLKNEFKFLISFQNENVFDETGMPKERFSAKCLPNSPCSLEIQATKLEDSAVYFCASSPQESYGYTFGSGTRLTVV.

V is TRBV25-1 and J is TRBJ1-1; no clear D gene. This CDR3 comprises 14 residues. CDR1 and CDR2 from the germline V gene are MGHDK and SYGVNS. V gave up 4 bases and J gave up 0 bases, with 9 bases separating them. In DNA, the CDR3 is TGTGCCAGCAGTGCCGCGGGATTGAACACTGAAGCTTTCTTT. Protein product: CASSAAGLNTEAFF.

With regard to this clonotype: A read error may account for a junction end that differs from germline. The chain combines TRBV20-1 with TRBJ1-4; 8 bases agree with TRBD1. CDR1 and CDR2 (germline): DFQATT, SNEGSKA (reference sequence). This CDR3 comprises 13 residues. The CDR3 protein is CSGRNRGLEKLFF. CDR3 DNA: TGCAGTGGTAGAAACAGGGGGTTGGAAAAACTGTTTTTT.

Note on this clonotype: Lacking the conserved final phenylalanine or tryptophan, this CDR3 likely reflects a read error. Written as DNA, the CDR3 is TGTGCCAGCAGTGGGAACAGCTACGAGCAGTACCTC. Its translation: CASSGNSYEQYL. The rearrangement uses TRBV7-2 and TRBJ2-7, with D hard to call. The V gene's germline CDR1 is SGHTA and CDR2 FQGNSA. The CDR3 runs 12 residues. Trimming took 6 bases from V and 3 from J, leaving 9 bases between them.

V gene TRBV7-3 combines with J gene TRBJ1-2; D is ambiguous. The germline V gene has CDR1 SGHTA and CDR2 FQGTGA. V gave up 0 bases and J gave up 4 bases, with 9 bases separating them. The CDR3 is 14 amino acids. The CDR3 coding sequence is TGTGCCAGCAGCTTAACAACAGAGGGCTATGGCTACACCTTC. Its translation: CASSLTTEGYGYTF.

This clonotype was seen more than once but under ten times. V is TRBV13 and J is TRBJ1-1; TRBD1 matches 7 bases. Germline values: CDR1 PRHDT, CDR2 FYEKMQ (reference sequence). The CDR3 runs to 16 residues. The ends lost 5 bases at V and 0 bases at J; junction bases unmatched: 9. The DNA for the CDR3 is TGTGCCAGCAGCCGCGGACAGGCCGCAATGAACACTGAAGCTTTCTTT. Residues: CASSRGQAAMNTEAFF.

This clonotype has just a few counts. The chain employs TRBV12-3 or TRBV12-4 and TRBJ1-2; no reliable D call. The CDR3 totals 18 residues. V was cut by 4 bases and J by 3 bases, with 24 bases left in between. CDR3 nucleotide sequence: TGTGCCAGCAGTTACCCTCCTTTCGCGGCGCCTATGGACTATGGCTACACCTTC. Protein product: CASSYPPFAAPMDYGYTF.

This clonotype was counted a few times. The V gene is TRBV29-1, the J gene TRBJ2-7; 7 nucleotides align to TRBD2. The J call could be wrong; TRBJ2-1 is a better fit for the DNA end. Germline V gene lookup returns CDR1 SQVTM and CDR2 ANQGSEA. The CDR3 is 11 residues long. CDR3 sequence (DNA): TGCAGCGGGGGAGGGAGCGGTGAGCAGTTCTTC. Translated: CSGGGSGEQFF.

This clonotype is a singleton in its sample. This may come from a read error, since a much larger clone is one base off. The CDR3 reads CASSLLGTTQDF. The CDR3 DNA reads TGTGCCAGCAGCTTGCTCGGGACTACCCAGGACTTC. V and J are TRBV6-4 and TRBJ2-5; 7 bases map to TRBD2. CDR3 length equals 12 residues. Germline values: CDR1 MRHNA, CDR2 SNTAGT.